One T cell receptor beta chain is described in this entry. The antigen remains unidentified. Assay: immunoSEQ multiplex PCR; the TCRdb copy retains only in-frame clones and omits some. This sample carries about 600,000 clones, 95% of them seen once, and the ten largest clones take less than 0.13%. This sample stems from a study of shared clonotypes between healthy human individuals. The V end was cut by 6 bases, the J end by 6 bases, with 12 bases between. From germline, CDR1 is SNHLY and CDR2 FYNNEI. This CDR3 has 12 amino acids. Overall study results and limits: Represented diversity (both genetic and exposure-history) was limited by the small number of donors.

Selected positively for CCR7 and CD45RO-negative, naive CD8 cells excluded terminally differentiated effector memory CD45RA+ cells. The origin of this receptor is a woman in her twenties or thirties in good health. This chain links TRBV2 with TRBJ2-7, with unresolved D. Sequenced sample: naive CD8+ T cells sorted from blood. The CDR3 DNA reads TGTGCCAGCAGGAGACCCCCAGGCGAGCAGTACTTC. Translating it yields CASRRPPGEQYF. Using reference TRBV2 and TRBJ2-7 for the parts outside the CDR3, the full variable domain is EPEVTQTPSHQVTQMGQEVILRCVPISNHLYFYWYRQILGQKVEFLVSFYNNEISEKSEIFDDQFSVERPDGSNFTLKIRSTKLEDSAMYFCASRRPPGEQYFGPGTRLTVT.